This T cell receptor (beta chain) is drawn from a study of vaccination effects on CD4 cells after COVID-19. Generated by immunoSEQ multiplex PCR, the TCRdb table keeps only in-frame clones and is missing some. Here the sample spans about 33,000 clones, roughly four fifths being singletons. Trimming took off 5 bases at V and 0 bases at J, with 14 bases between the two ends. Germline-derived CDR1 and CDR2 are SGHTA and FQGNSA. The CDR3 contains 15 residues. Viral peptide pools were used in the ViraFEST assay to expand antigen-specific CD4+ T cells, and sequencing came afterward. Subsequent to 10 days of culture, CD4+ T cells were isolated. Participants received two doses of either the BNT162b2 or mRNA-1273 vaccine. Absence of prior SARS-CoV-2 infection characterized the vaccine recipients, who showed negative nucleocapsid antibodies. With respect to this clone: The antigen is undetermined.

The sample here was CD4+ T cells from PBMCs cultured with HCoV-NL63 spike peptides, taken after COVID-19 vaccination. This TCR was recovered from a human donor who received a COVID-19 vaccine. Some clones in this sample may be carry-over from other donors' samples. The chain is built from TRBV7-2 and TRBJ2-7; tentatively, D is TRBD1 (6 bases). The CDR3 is CASSASGVGSYEQYV. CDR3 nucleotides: TGTGCCAGCAGCGCTTCAGGGGTTGGCTCCTACGAGCAGTACGTC.